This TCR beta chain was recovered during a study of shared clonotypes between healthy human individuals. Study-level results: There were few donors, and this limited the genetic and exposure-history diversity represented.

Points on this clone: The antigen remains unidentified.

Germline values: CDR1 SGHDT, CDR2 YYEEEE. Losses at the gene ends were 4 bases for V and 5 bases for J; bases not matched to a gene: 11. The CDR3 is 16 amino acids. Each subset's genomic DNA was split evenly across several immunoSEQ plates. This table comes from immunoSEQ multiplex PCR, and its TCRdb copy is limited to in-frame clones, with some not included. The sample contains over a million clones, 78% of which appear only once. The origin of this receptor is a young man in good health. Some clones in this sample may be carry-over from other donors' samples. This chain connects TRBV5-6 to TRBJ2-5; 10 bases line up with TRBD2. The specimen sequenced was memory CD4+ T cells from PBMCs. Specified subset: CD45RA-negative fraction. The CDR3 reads CASSRASGRAYETQYF. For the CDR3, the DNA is TGTGCCAGCAGCAGGGCAAGCGGGAGGGCCTATGAGACCCAGTACTTC. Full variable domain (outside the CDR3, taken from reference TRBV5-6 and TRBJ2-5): DAGVTQSPTHLIKTRGQQVTLRCSPKSGHDTVSWYQQALGQGPQFIFQYYEEEERQRGNFPDRFSGHQFPNYSSELNVNALLLGDSALYLCASSRASGRAYETQYFGPGTRLLVL.